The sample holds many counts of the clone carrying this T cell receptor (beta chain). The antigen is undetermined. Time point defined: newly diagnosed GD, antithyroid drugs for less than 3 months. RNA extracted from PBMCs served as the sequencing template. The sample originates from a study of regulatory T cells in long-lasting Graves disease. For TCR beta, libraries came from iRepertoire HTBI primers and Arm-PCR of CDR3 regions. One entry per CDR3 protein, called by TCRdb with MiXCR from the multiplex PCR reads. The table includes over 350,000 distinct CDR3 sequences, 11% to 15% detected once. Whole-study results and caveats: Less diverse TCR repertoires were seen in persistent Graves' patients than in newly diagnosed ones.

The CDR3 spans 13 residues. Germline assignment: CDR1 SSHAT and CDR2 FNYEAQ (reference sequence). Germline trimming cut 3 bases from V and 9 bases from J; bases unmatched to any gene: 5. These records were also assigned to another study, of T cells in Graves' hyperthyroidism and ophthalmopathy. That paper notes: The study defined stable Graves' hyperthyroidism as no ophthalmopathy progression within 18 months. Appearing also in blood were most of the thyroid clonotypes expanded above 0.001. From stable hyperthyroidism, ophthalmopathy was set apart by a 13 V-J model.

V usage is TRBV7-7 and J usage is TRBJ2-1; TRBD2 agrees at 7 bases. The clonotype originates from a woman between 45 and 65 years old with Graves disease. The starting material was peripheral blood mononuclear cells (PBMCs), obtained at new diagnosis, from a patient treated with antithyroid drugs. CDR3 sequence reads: CASSFGSGTEQFF. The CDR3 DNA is TGTGCCAGCAGCTTTGGGAGCGGGACTGAGCAGTTCTTC.